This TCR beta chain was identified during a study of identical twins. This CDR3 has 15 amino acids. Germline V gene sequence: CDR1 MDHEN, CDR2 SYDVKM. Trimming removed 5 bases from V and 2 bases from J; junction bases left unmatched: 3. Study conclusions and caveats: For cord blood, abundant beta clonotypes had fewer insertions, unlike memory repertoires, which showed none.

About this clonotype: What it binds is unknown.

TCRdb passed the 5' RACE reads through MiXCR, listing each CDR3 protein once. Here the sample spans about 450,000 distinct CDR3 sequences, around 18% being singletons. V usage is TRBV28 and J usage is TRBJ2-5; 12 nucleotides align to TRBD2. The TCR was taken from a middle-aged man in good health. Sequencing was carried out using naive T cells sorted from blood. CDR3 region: CASSPSGGGQETQYF. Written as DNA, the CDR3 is TGTGCCAGCAGTCCTAGCGGGGGGGGACAAGAGACCCAGTACTTC.